A selection of T cell receptor beta chains follows, all from one sample in a study of blood T cell repertoires in COVID-19. Generated by immunoSEQ multiplex PCR, the TCRdb table keeps only in-frame clones and is missing some. Of fewer than 300,000 clones in the sample, roughly 90% are singletons; the top ten hold 2.2%. The sample taken for sequencing was peripheral blood. These TCRs come from a woman aged 25 to 39 with COVID-19, enrolled during active disease. Both conserved end residues are part of each CDR3. Fields, in order: D gene, V gene, clone size, J gene, CDR3 protein, CDR3 DNA. The D gene is left open where the match is weak. Where a row states a size, it is once, few, many or the class of an expanded clone; other rows omit it.

D gene: NA
V gene: TRBV19
clone size: once
J gene: TRBJ1-2
CDR3 protein: CASEWTANYGYTF
CDR3 DNA: TGTGCCAGTGAATGGACAGCTAACTATGGCTACACCTTC

D gene: NA
V gene: TRBV6-1
clone size: NA
J gene: TRBJ1-2
CDR3 protein: CASSEDGHGYGYTF
CDR3 DNA: TGTGCCAGCAGTGAAGACGGTCACGGCTATGGCTACACCTTC

D gene: NA
V gene: TRBV12-5
clone size: NA
J gene: TRBJ1-5
CDR3 protein: CASGLASYEPQHF
CDR3 DNA: TGTGCTAGTGGTTTGGCCTCCTATGAACCCCAGCATTTT

D gene: NA
V gene: TRBV2
clone size: NA
J gene: TRBJ1-1
CDR3 protein: CASRIDRSSGGDTEAFF
CDR3 DNA: TGTGCCAGCAGAATAGACAGGTCCTCCGGAGGAGACACTGAAGCTTTCTTT

D gene: TRBD2
V gene: TRBV3-1/TRBV3-2
clone size: NA
J gene: TRBJ2-7
CDR3 protein: CASSQAPSGPSYEQYF
CDR3 DNA: TGTGCCAGCAGCCAAGCCCCTAGCGGACCTTCCTACGAGCAGTACTTC

D gene: NA
V gene: TRBV18
clone size: NA
J gene: TRBJ1-3
CDR3 protein: CASPDSSSGNTIYF
CDR3 DNA: TGTGCCAGCCCGGACAGTTCCTCTGGAAACACCATATATTTT

D gene: TRBD1
V gene: TRBV5-8
clone size: NA
J gene: TRBJ2-7
CDR3 protein: CATLRTGARYEQYF
CDR3 DNA: TGTGCCACCCTAAGGACAGGGGCCCGCTACGAGCAGTACTTC

D gene: NA
V gene: TRBV18
clone size: NA
J gene: TRBJ1-1
CDR3 protein: CASSQGQDMNTEAFF
CDR3 DNA: TGTGCCAGCTCACAAGGGCAGGACATGAACACTGAAGCTTTCTTT

D gene: NA
V gene: TRBV10-2
clone size: NA
J gene: TRBJ2-2
CDR3 protein: CASSETPGTGELFF
CDR3 DNA: TGCGCCAGCAGTGAGACTCCGGGGACCGGGGAGCTGTTTTTT

D gene: NA
V gene: TRBV11-2
clone size: NA
J gene: TRBJ2-7
CDR3 protein: CASSQGGYEQYF
CDR3 DNA: TGTGCCAGCAGCCAGGGAGGCTACGAGCAGTACTTC

D gene: TRBD1
V gene: TRBV19
clone size: NA
J gene: TRBJ1-1
CDR3 protein: CASSMTGGLNTEAFF
CDR3 DNA: TGTGCCAGTAGTATGACAGGGGGGTTGAACACTGAAGCTTTCTTT

D gene: TRBD2
V gene: TRBV7-2
clone size: NA
J gene: TRBJ2-5
CDR3 protein: CASTPRGVLKTQYF
CDR3 DNA: TGTGCCAGCACCCCCCGGGGGGTCCTAAAGACCCAGTACTTC

D gene: NA
V gene: TRBV9
clone size: NA
J gene: TRBJ1-3
CDR3 protein: CASSEDSSGNTIYF
CDR3 DNA: TGTGCCAGCAGCGAGGACAGCTCTGGAAACACCATATATTTT

D gene: TRBD1
V gene: TRBV2
clone size: once
J gene: TRBJ1-2
CDR3 protein: CASSAETGVYGYTF
CDR3 DNA: TGTGCCAGCAGCGCTGAGACAGGGGTGTATGGCTACACCTTC

D gene: TRBD1
V gene: TRBV6-5
clone size: NA
J gene: TRBJ1-1
CDR3 protein: CASRVSGQGKGAFF
CDR3 DNA: TGTGCCAGCAGAGTATCGGGACAGGGAAAAGGGGCTTTCTTT

D gene: NA
V gene: TRBV19
clone size: NA
J gene: TRBJ2-3
CDR3 protein: CASRRADTQYF
CDR3 DNA: TGTGCCAGTAGGAGGGCAGATACGCAGTATTTT

D gene: NA
V gene: TRBV9
clone size: NA
J gene: TRBJ1-1
CDR3 protein: CASSVAGQVNTEAFF
CDR3 DNA: TGTGCCAGCAGCGTAGCTGGGCAGGTTAACACTGAAGCTTTCTTT

D gene: TRBD1
V gene: TRBV6-5
clone size: NA
J gene: TRBJ1-1
CDR3 protein: CASSYSGQAKNTEAFF
CDR3 DNA: TGTGCCAGCAGTTACTCTGGACAGGCTAAGAACACTGAAGCTTTCTTT

D gene: NA
V gene: TRBV5-1
clone size: NA
J gene: TRBJ2-1
CDR3 protein: CASSVVARSYNEQFF
CDR3 DNA: TGCGCCAGCAGCGTGGTAGCGCGCTCCTACAATGAGCAGTTCTTC

D gene: TRBD1
V gene: TRBV28
clone size: NA
J gene: TRBJ2-3
CDR3 protein: CASSSGDRGYDTQYF
CDR3 DNA: TGTGCCAGCAGTTCTGGGGACAGGGGGTATGATACGCAGTATTTT

D gene: NA
V gene: TRBV15
clone size: NA
J gene: TRBJ1-6
CDR3 protein: CATSRDRNPGSPLHF
CDR3 DNA: TGTGCCACCAGCAGAGATAGGAATCCAGGTTCACCCCTCCACTTT

D gene: TRBD1
V gene: TRBV9
clone size: NA
J gene: TRBJ2-7
CDR3 protein: CASSYGTGYYEQYF
CDR3 DNA: TGTGCCAGCAGCTACGGGACAGGGTACTACGAGCAGTACTTC

D gene: NA
V gene: TRBV5-4
clone size: NA
J gene: TRBJ2-7
CDR3 protein: CASSLVGQGLSSYEQYF
CDR3 DNA: TGTGCCAGCAGCTTGGTGGGGCAGGGCCTCAGCTCCTACGAGCAGTACTTC

D gene: NA
V gene: TRBV25-1
clone size: NA
J gene: TRBJ1-2
CDR3 protein: CASSSGGGLSYTF
CDR3 DNA: TGTGCCAGCAGTTCCGGGGGAGGCTTGAGCTACACCTTC

D gene: TRBD1
V gene: TRBV19
clone size: NA
J gene: TRBJ2-1
CDR3 protein: CASRPTGDDPYNEQFF
CDR3 DNA: TGTGCCAGTAGGCCGACAGGGGATGATCCCTACAATGAGCAGTTCTTC

D gene: NA
V gene: TRBV6-5
clone size: NA
J gene: TRBJ2-1
CDR3 protein: CASSYDLAYSYNEQFF
CDR3 DNA: TGTGCCAGCAGTTACGACCTAGCGTACTCCTACAATGAGCAGTTCTTC

D gene: TRBD2
V gene: TRBV12-5
clone size: NA
J gene: TRBJ2-1
CDR3 protein: CASGLVLAGYNEQFF
CDR3 DNA: TGTGCTAGTGGTTTGGTCCTAGCGGGGTACAATGAGCAGTTCTTC

D gene: TRBD2
V gene: TRBV7-3
clone size: NA
J gene: TRBJ2-2
CDR3 protein: CASSLAGVGTGELFF
CDR3 DNA: TGTGCCAGCAGCTTAGCGGGAGTAGGCACCGGGGAGCTGTTTTTT

D gene: NA
V gene: TRBV19
clone size: NA
J gene: TRBJ2-7
CDR3 protein: CASSISRNSYEQYF
CDR3 DNA: TGTGCCAGTAGTATCTCCAGGAACTCCTACGAGCAGTACTTC

D gene: TRBD1
V gene: TRBV3-1/TRBV3-2
clone size: once
J gene: TRBJ1-1
CDR3 protein: CASSLRQGVDTEAFF
CDR3 DNA: TGTGCCAGCAGCTTACGACAGGGGGTTGACACTGAAGCTTTCTTT

D gene: TRBD1
V gene: TRBV2
clone size: once
J gene: TRBJ1-5
CDR3 protein: CASSGGQGAYSNQPQHF
CDR3 DNA: TGTGCCAGCAGTGGGGGACAGGGGGCGTATAGCAATCAGCCCCAGCATTTT

D gene: TRBD2
V gene: TRBV4-1
clone size: NA
J gene: TRBJ2-1
CDR3 protein: CASSQSGSEQFF
CDR3 DNA: TGCGCCAGCAGCCAAAGCGGGAGCGAGCAGTTCTTC

D gene: TRBD1
V gene: TRBV7-2
clone size: NA
J gene: TRBJ1-1
CDR3 protein: CASVGDRGHWEAFF
CDR3 DNA: TGTGCCTCCGTTGGGGACAGGGGGCATTGGGAGGCTTTCTTT

D gene: TRBD2
V gene: TRBV2
clone size: NA
J gene: TRBJ2-7
CDR3 protein: CASSEQLAGVGEQYF
CDR3 DNA: TGTGCCAGCAGTGAACAATTAGCGGGAGTAGGCGAGCAGTACTTC

D gene: TRBD1
V gene: TRBV5-1
clone size: NA
J gene: TRBJ1-6
CDR3 protein: CASSFAGGNSPLHF
CDR3 DNA: TGCGCCAGCAGCTTCGCAGGGGGCAATTCACCCCTCCACTTT

D gene: NA
V gene: TRBV5-6
clone size: NA
J gene: TRBJ2-2
CDR3 protein: CASSSFERTGELFF
CDR3 DNA: TGTGCCAGCAGCTCGTTCGAGCGCACCGGGGAGCTGTTTTTT

D gene: NA
V gene: TRBV9
clone size: NA
J gene: TRBJ2-1
CDR3 protein: CASSAAGLSRNRYNEQFF
CDR3 DNA: TGTGCCAGCAGTGCCGCCGGACTCTCCAGAAACCGCTACAATGAGCAGTTCTTC

D gene: TRBD2
V gene: TRBV4-1
clone size: NA
J gene: TRBJ2-7
CDR3 protein: CASSQGLAGAGEQYF
CDR3 DNA: TGCGCCAGCAGCCAGGGACTAGCGGGAGCGGGAGAGCAGTACTTC

D gene: NA
V gene: TRBV27
clone size: NA
J gene: TRBJ2-1
CDR3 protein: CASSLGAGYNEQFF
CDR3 DNA: TGTGCCAGCAGTTTAGGGGCGGGATACAATGAGCAGTTCTTC

D gene: TRBD1
V gene: TRBV5-1
clone size: NA
J gene: TRBJ1-6
CDR3 protein: CASSPTGGSYNSPLHF
CDR3 DNA: TGCGCCAGCAGCCCAACAGGGGGCTCCTATAATTCACCCCTCCACTTT

D gene: NA
V gene: TRBV7-9
clone size: NA
J gene: TRBJ1-5
CDR3 protein: CASSPGNSNQPQHF
CDR3 DNA: TGTGCCAGCAGCCCAGGAAATAGCAATCAGCCCCAGCATTTT

D gene: NA
V gene: TRBV30
clone size: NA
J gene: TRBJ2-5
CDR3 protein: CAWSPPPFTGETQYF
CDR3 DNA: TGTGCCTGGAGTCCTCCCCCATTTACGGGTGAGACCCAGTACTTC

D gene: NA
V gene: TRBV28
clone size: NA
J gene: TRBJ1-5
CDR3 protein: CASSLAGGRNQPQHF
CDR3 DNA: TGTGCCAGCAGTTTAGCTGGGGGCCGGAATCAGCCCCAGCATTTT

D gene: NA
V gene: TRBV18
clone size: NA
J gene: TRBJ1-6
CDR3 protein: CASSPGTPSPLHF
CDR3 DNA: TGTGCCAGCTCACCCGGGACTCCTTCACCCCTCCACTTT

D gene: NA
V gene: TRBV11-2
clone size: NA
J gene: TRBJ1-2
CDR3 protein: CASSLGLKEGYTF
CDR3 DNA: TGTGCCAGCAGCTTAGGCCTCAAGGAGGGCTACACCTTC

D gene: NA
V gene: TRBV27
clone size: NA
J gene: TRBJ2-7
CDR3 protein: CASSLRLGGINEQYF
CDR3 DNA: TGTGCCAGCAGTTTAAGGTTAGGAGGGATCAACGAGCAGTACTTC

D gene: TRBD1
V gene: TRBV28
clone size: NA
J gene: TRBJ1-5
CDR3 protein: CASGTGKVFSNQPQHF
CDR3 DNA: TGTGCCTCGGGGACAGGGAAGGTCTTCAGCAATCAGCCCCAGCATTTT

D gene: NA
V gene: TRBV6-1
clone size: NA
J gene: TRBJ1-3
CDR3 protein: CASSEPFSGNTIYF
CDR3 DNA: TGTGCCAGCAGTGAACCGTTCTCTGGAAACACCATATATTTT

D gene: TRBD2
V gene: TRBV30
clone size: NA
J gene: TRBJ2-7
CDR3 protein: CAWSDGSGMGEQYF
CDR3 DNA: TGTGCCTGGAGTGACGGAAGCGGGATGGGCGAGCAGTACTTC

D gene: NA
V gene: TRBV4-1
clone size: NA
J gene: TRBJ2-1
CDR3 protein: CASSQDWVPGEQFF
CDR3 DNA: TGCGCCAGCAGCCAAGATTGGGTCCCGGGTGAGCAGTTCTTC

D gene: NA
V gene: TRBV19
clone size: once
J gene: TRBJ1-3
CDR3 protein: CASSTTGGNTIYF
CDR3 DNA: TGTGCCAGTAGCACAACAGGAGGAAACACCATATATTTT

D gene: TRBD1
V gene: TRBV7-3
clone size: NA
J gene: TRBJ2-1
CDR3 protein: CASSKDRGAPEQFF
CDR3 DNA: TGTGCCAGCAGTAAGGACAGGGGGGCACCTGAGCAGTTCTTC

D gene: NA
V gene: TRBV2
clone size: NA
J gene: TRBJ2-7
CDR3 protein: CASIPRDTYEQYF
CDR3 DNA: TGTGCCAGCATTCCCCGGGATACCTACGAGCAGTACTTC

D gene: TRBD1
V gene: TRBV19
clone size: NA
J gene: TRBJ1-1
CDR3 protein: CASSRPWTGSLNTEAFF
CDR3 DNA: TGTGCCAGTAGTCGCCCCTGGACAGGGAGCTTGAACACTGAAGCTTTCTTT

D gene: NA
V gene: TRBV5-1
clone size: NA
J gene: TRBJ2-3
CDR3 protein: CASSLREYDTDTQYF
CDR3 DNA: TGCGCCAGCAGCTTGCGGGAGTACGACACAGATACGCAGTATTTT

D gene: NA
V gene: TRBV5-6
clone size: NA
J gene: TRBJ2-7
CDR3 protein: CASSLVRTDDEQYF
CDR3 DNA: TGTGCCAGCAGCTTAGTCCGGACAGACGACGAGCAGTACTTC

D gene: NA
V gene: TRBV4-1
clone size: NA
J gene: TRBJ2-2
CDR3 protein: CASSLRTTNTGELFF
CDR3 DNA: TGCGCCAGCAGCCTAAGAACTACGAACACCGGGGAGCTGTTTTTT

D gene: TRBD1
V gene: TRBV12-3/TRBV12-4
clone size: once
J gene: TRBJ2-7
CDR3 protein: CASGNRGEQYF
CDR3 DNA: TGTGCCAGCGGAAACAGGGGGGAGCAGTACTTC

D gene: NA
V gene: TRBV6-5
clone size: NA
J gene: TRBJ1-1
CDR3 protein: CASSSNTEAFF
CDR3 DNA: TGTGCCAGCTCAAGCAACACTGAAGCTTTCTTT